What follows are 3 T cell receptor beta chains derived from one specimen sequenced in a study of blood T cells in healthy people across ages. A J-beta primer mix and a sample-barcoded 5' primer were used in a second PCR of about 7 to 12 cycles. TCRdb passed the 5' RACE reads through MiXCR, listing each CDR3 protein once. The sample lists fewer than 700,000 distinct CDR3 sequences, around 41% occurring once. Sequencing used blood. The receptors were gathered from a man older than 75 in good health.

The rearrangement uses TRBV7-3 and TRBJ2-7; tentatively, D is TRBD1 or TRBD2 (5 bases each). The CDR3 covers 14 residues. Germline CDR1 SGHTA, CDR2 FQGTGA. V gave up 9 bases and J gave up 6 bases, with 21 bases separating them. CDR3 nucleotide sequence: TGTGCCAGGCCGGGGTGGACAAGCAGCTGCGAGCAGTACTTC. Translation gives CARPGWTSSCEQYF.

Many counts were recorded for this clonotype. The chain is built from TRBV28 and TRBJ2-1; D not certain. Germline loops: CDR1 MDHEN, CDR2 SYDVKM. Trimming removed 4 bases at V and 8 bases at J, with 9 bases between. The CDR3 spans 12 residues. Written as DNA, the CDR3 is TGTGCCAGCAGTTATACAGTCTATGAGCAGTTCTTC. Protein: CASSYTVYEQFF.

This chain uses TRBV5-1 with TRBJ1-2; D is perhaps TRBD1 (6 bases). V shed 2 bases and J shed 8 bases, with 16 bases lying between them. CDR3 length: 14 residues. Germline CDR1 and CDR2: SGHRS and YFSETQ. In DNA, the CDR3 is TGCGCCAGCAGCTTACCTGGGGGGGCTGGAGGCTACACCTTC. It codes for CASSLPGGAGGYTF.